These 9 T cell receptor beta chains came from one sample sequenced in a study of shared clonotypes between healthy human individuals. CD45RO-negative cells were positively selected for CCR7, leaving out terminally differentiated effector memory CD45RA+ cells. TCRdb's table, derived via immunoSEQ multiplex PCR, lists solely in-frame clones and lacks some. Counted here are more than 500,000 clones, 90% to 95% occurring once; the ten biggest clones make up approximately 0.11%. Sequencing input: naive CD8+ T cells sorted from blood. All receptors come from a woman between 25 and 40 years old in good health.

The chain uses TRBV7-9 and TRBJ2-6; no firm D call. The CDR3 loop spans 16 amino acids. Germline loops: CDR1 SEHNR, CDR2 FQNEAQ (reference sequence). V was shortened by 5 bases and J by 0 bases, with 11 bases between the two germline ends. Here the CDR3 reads CASSLPRISGANVLTF. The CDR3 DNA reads TGTGCCAGCAGCCTACCTCGGATCTCTGGGGCCAACGTCCTGACTTTC.

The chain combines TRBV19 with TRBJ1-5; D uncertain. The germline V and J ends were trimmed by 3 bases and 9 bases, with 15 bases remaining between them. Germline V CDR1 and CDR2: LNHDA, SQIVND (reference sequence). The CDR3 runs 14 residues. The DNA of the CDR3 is TGTGCCAGTAGTATTATCCCTAGGAGTGGGCCCCAGCATTTT. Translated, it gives CASSIIPRSGPQHF. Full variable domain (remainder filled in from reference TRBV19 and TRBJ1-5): DGGITQSPKYLFRKEGQNVTLSCEQNLNHDAMYWYRQDPGQGLRLIYYSQIVNDFQKGDIAEGYSVSREKKESFPLTVTSAQKNPTAFYLCASSIIPRSGPQHFGDGTRLSIL.

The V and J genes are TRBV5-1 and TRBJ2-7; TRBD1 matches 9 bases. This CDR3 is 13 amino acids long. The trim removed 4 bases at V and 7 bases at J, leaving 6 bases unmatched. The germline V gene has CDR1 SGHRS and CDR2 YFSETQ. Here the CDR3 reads CASSVGTGWEQYF. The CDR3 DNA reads TGCGCCAGCAGCGTAGGGACAGGGTGGGAGCAGTACTTC. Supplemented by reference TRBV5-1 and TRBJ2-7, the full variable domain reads KAGVTQTPRYLIKTRGQQVTLSCSPISGHRSVSWYQQTPGQGLQFLFEYFSETQRNKGNFPGRFSGRQFSNSRSEMNVSTLELGDSALYLCASSVGTGWEQYFGPGTRLTVT.

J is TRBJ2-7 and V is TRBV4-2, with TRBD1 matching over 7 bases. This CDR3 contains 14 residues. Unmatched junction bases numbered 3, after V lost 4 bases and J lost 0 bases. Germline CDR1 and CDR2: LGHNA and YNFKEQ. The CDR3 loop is CASSRTGLSYEQYF. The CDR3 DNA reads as TGTGCCAGCAGCCGGACAGGACTCTCCTACGAGCAGTACTTC.

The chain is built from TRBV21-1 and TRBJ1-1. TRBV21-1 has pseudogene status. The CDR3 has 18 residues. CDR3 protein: CASSTRPGTQCRATEAFF. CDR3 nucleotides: TGTGCCAGCAGCACGAGGCCCGGGACCCAGTGTAGGGCCACTGAAGCTTTCTTT.

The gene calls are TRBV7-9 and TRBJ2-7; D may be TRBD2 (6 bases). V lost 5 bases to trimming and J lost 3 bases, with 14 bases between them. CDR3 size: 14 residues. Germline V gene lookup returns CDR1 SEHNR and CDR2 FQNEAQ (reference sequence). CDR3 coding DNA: TGTGCCAGCAGCCCTTATAGCGGAGACTACGAGCAGTACTTC. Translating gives CASSPYSGDYEQYF.

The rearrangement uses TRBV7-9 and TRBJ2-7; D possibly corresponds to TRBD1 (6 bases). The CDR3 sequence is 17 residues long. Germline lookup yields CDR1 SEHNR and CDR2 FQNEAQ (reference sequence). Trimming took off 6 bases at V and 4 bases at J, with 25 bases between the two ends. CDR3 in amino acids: CASRKLTTGTWGYEQYF. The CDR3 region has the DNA TGTGCCAGCAGGAAATTAACAACCGGGACATGGGGGTACGAGCAGTACTTC.

CDR3 in amino acids: CASSLESTPAFF. The CDR3 DNA is TGTGCCAGCAGCTTAGAAAGTACCCCAGCTTTCTTT. The gene calls are TRBV13 and TRBJ1-1; D is unclear. Germline V gene lookup returns CDR1 PRHDT and CDR2 FYEKMQ (reference sequence). V lost 1 base, J lost 10 bases, and 10 bases lay in between. The CDR3 spans 12 residues.

Here the CDR3 DNA reads TGCGCCAGCAGTGAGCTGGGAGGTTTCACTGAAGCTTTCTTT. This translates into CASSELGGFTEAFF. The chain couples TRBV10-2 to TRBJ1-1, with no clear D. V was clipped by 2 bases and J by 4 bases, with 11 bases between them. This CDR3 region has 14 residues. The V gene's germline CDR1 is WSHSY and CDR2 SAAADI.